The 8 T cell receptor beta chains in this list originate from one sample, sequenced in a study of blood T cell repertoires in COVID-19. The method was immunoSEQ multiplex PCR; TCRdb's version includes in-frame clones alone and lacks a portion of them. The sample includes around 110,000 clones, 76% seen only once; the top ten take 5% to 7.5%. Material: peripheral blood. The receptors shown here come from an elderly man with COVID-19, enrolled during active disease.

The V call is TRBV20-1, the J call TRBJ2-1, with 7 bases matching TRBD2. The germline V gene has CDR1 DFQATT and CDR2 SNEGSKA (reference sequence). The CDR3 totals 16 residues. V was clipped by 3 bases and J by 4 bases; unmatched bases: 12. The DNA of the CDR3 is TGCAGTGCTAGTTGGGCTAGCGGACCAAATTACAATGAGCAGTTCTTC. Translation gives CSASWASGPNYNEQFF.

By proportion, this clone is medium-sized. Other DNA sequences in this specimen translate into the identical CDR3. The chain couples TRBV28 to TRBJ2-7; maybe TRBD2 (5 bases). Germline V CDR1 and CDR2: MDHEN, SYDVKM. This CDR3 contains 14 residues. The V and J ends lost 3 bases and 0 bases respectively, with 9 bases between them. CDR3 amino acids: CASSLDSYSYEQYF. CDR3 sequence (DNA): TGTGCCAGCAGTTTGGACTCTTACTCCTACGAGCAGTACTTC.

This clone was detected ten times or more. The rearrangement uses TRBV27 and TRBJ2-7, with 14 bases identical to TRBD2. The CDR3 extends over 19 amino acids. Germline V gene lookup returns CDR1 MNHEY and CDR2 SMNVEV (reference sequence). J gave up 3 bases and V 5 bases, and 15 bases lay outside the gene matches. This CDR3 is CASSVTGTSGSLRYYEQYF. CDR3 coding DNA: TGTGCCAGCAGTGTCACCGGGACTAGCGGGAGTTTACGCTACTACGAGCAGTACTTC.

On this clone itself: No conserved phenylalanine or tryptophan is present at the end of the CDR3, so a read error is the likely explanation. It is unclear where the CDR3 begins or ends on the DNA, so no DNA is shown, and the CDR3 is as TCRdb lists it. The genes are TRBV5-6 and TRBJ1-2; no DNA check was done on the table's D call, TRBD1. Germline CDR1 and CDR2: SGHDT and YYEEEE. The CDR3 is made up of 17 amino acids, end residues included. CDR3 protein: CASSTGTGGREDTRAVI.

The chain couples TRBV27 to TRBJ2-7, with TRBD1 matching 7 bases. CDR1 is MNHEY, CDR2 SMNVEV, per germline (reference sequence). CDR3 length: 17 amino acids. Losses at the gene ends were 2 bases for V and 0 bases for J; bases not matched to a gene: 10. The CDR3 DNA reads as TGTGCCAGCAGTTTAGGGACAGACTACCTAAGCTCCTACGAGCAGTACTTC. Residues: CASSLGTDYLSSYEQYF.

V gene TRBV5-1 combines with J gene TRBJ1-5, with 9 bases identical to TRBD1. J was trimmed by 7 bases and V by 4 bases; bases with no gene match: 9. Germline V gene data show CDR1 as SGHRS and CDR2 as YFSETQ. The CDR3 is made up of 15 amino acids. The CDR3 spells CASSAGTGSGQPQHF. The CDR3, as DNA: TGCGCCAGCAGCGCGGGGACAGGGAGCGGCCAGCCCCAGCATTTT.

This rearrangement joins TRBV29-1 to TRBJ2-5, with a tentative D call TRBD2 (5 bases). CDR3 length equals 12 residues. Germline V gene data show CDR1 as SQVTM and CDR2 as ANQGSEA. Trimming took 3 bases from V and 5 from J, leaving 10 bases between them. The CDR3 loop reads CSVDRGLETQYF. The CDR3 bases are TGCAGCGTTGATCGGGGTTTGGAGACCCAGTACTTC.

The chain employs TRBV2 and TRBJ1-6; D uncertain. Germline CDR1 SNHLY, CDR2 FYNNEI. Between the trimmed V and J ends, which lost 6 bases and 9 bases, there was a span of 9 bases. CDR3 length: 12 residues. CDR3 in amino acids: CASSVRGSPLHF. The CDR3 nucleotides are TGTGCCAGCAGCGTACGGGGTTCACCCCTCCACTTT. Full variable domain (outside the CDR3, taken from reference TRBV2 and TRBJ1-6): EPEVTQTPSHQVTQMGQEVILRCVPISNHLYFYWYRQILGQKVEFLVSFYNNEISEKSEIFDDQFSVERPDGSNFTLKIRSTKLEDSAMYFCASSVRGSPLHFGNGTRLTVT.